The 19 T cell receptor beta chains below come from one sample, sequenced in a study of blood T cell repertoires in COVID-19. TCRdb's table, derived via immunoSEQ multiplex PCR, lists solely in-frame clones and lacks some. The sample includes 150,000 to 190,000 clones, around 84% of them seen just once. The sequenced sample was peripheral blood. The receptors were gathered from a woman aged 50 to 60 with acute or convalescent COVID-19.

The rearrangement links TRBV4-1 to TRBJ2-4; no reliable D call. The CDR3 contains 15 residues. The V gene lost 0 bases and the J gene lost 2 bases, with 8 bases spanning the gap. Germline CDR1 MGHRA, CDR2 YSYEKL. In DNA form, the CDR3 reads TGCGCCAGCAGCCAAGATCGAGTATCCAAAAACATTCAGTACTTC. Residues: CASSQDRVSKNIQYF.

The chain combines TRBV2 with TRBJ2-3, with TRBD1 as a possible D gene (6 bases). The CDR3 has 15 residues. Trimming cost V 7 bases and J 2 bases, with 16 bases left between them. Germline lookup yields CDR1 SNHLY and CDR2 FYNNEI. CDR3: CASKVDSGPTDTQYF. The DNA of the CDR3 is TGTGCCAGCAAGGTGGACAGCGGACCCACAGATACGCAGTATTTT.

This clone turned up a few times. This chain links TRBV3-1 (or the pseudogene TRBV3-2) with TRBJ2-2; 7 nucleotides line up with TRBD2. V dropped 0 bases and J dropped 1; count of bases not matched to a gene: 5. CDR1 LGHDT and CDR2 YNNKEL come from the germline V gene (reference sequence). The CDR3 is made up of 17 amino acids. The CDR3 DNA follows: TGTGCCAGCAGCCAAGACCCTGGGGGGGGGAACACCGGGGAGCTGTTTTTT. Translation gives CASSQDPGGGNTGELFF.

The chain is built from TRBV19 and TRBJ1-5, with D perhaps TRBD1 (6 bases). The CDR3 has 15 amino acids. Germline assignment: CDR1 LNHDA and CDR2 SQIVND (reference sequence). The V end lost 3 bases, the J end lost 4 bases, and 13 bases lay between the germline ends. The DNA for the CDR3 is TGTGCCAGTAGTATCAGCCAGGGGATTAATCAGCCCCAGCATTTT. The encoded protein is CASSISQGINQPQHF.

CDR3 sequence: CASSEQGALETQYF. The CDR3 bases are TGTGCCAGTAGTGAACAGGGGGCCTTGGAGACCCAGTACTTC. V and J are TRBV19 and TRBJ2-5; 9 nucleotides align to TRBD1. CDR3 length equals 14 residues. V trimming: 5 bases; J trimming: 5 bases; junction bases outside the gene matches: 6. Per germline, CDR1 LNHDA and CDR2 SQIVND (reference sequence).

The chain carries TRBV7-2 and TRBJ1-2; TRBD1 agrees at 7 bases. V shed 0 bases, J shed 3 bases, and the junction held 4 bases outside the gene matches. Germline V lookup: CDR1 SGHTA, CDR2 FQGNSA. The CDR3 contains 15 residues. The CDR3 nucleotides are TGTGCCAGCAGCTTAGCGAGCCAGGGGGACTATGGCTACACCTTC. Translation: CASSLASQGDYGYTF.

The V and J genes are TRBV7-9 and TRBJ2-7, with 8 bases aligning to TRBD1. V lost 4 bases, J lost 5 bases, and 16 bases stayed unmatched. Germline-derived CDR1 and CDR2 are SEHNR and FQNEAQ (reference sequence). This CDR3 region has 17 residues. The CDR3 bases are TGTGCCAGCAGCTCCGTATTCATCCCCGCAGGGGGCCACGAGCAGTACTTC. This sequence encodes CASSSVFIPAGGHEQYF.

The rearrangement joins TRBV28 to TRBJ1-5; D might be TRBD1 (5 bases). V was trimmed by 6 bases and J by 1 base, leaving 13 bases between them. Germline V gene sequence: CDR1 MDHEN, CDR2 SYDVKM. This CDR3 contains 15 residues. CDR3 loop: CASRVPGLSNQPQHF. DNA of the CDR3: TGTGCCAGCAGGGTCCCGGGACTGAGCAATCAGCCCCAGCATTTT. Supplemented by reference TRBV28 and TRBJ1-5, the full variable domain reads DVKVTQSSRYLVKRTGEKVFLECVQDMDHENMFWYRQDPGLGLRLIYFSYDVKMKEKGDIPEGYSVSREKKERFSLILESASTNQTSMYLCASRVPGLSNQPQHFGDGTRLSIL.

This clone showed up just a few times. The chain employs TRBV14 and TRBJ1-2, with 10 positions matching TRBD1. CDR1 is SGHDN and CDR2 is FVKESK in the germline V gene. J lost 7 bases, V lost 4 bases, and 6 bases had no gene match. CDR3 length equals 14 residues. The CDR3: CASSRWTGGTGYTF. The CDR3 DNA is TGTGCCAGCAGCCGATGGACAGGGGGAACTGGCTACACCTTC.

This chain joins TRBV7-2 and TRBJ1-1; D gene unclear. Trimming shortened V by 7 bases and J by 7 bases, and 10 bases separated the two germline ends. Germline V lookup: CDR1 SGHTA, CDR2 FQGNSA. This CDR3 region has 11 residues. The CDR3 sequence: CASTPRYEAFF. In DNA, the CDR3 is TGTGCCAGCACTCCGCGGTATGAAGCTTTCTTT. Full variable domain (outside the CDR3, taken from reference TRBV7-2 and TRBJ1-1): GAGVSQSPSNKVTEKGKDVELRCDPISGHTALYWYRQSLGQGLEFLIYFQGNSAPDKSGLPSDRFSAERTGGSVSTLTIQRTQQEDSAVYLCASTPRYEAFFGQGTRLTVV.

The chain employs TRBV18 and TRBJ1-5; no definite D call. Trimming removed 3 bases from V and 4 bases from J, with 7 bases in between. Germline CDR1 reads KGHSH; CDR2 reads LQKENI. The CDR3 totals 13 residues. The CDR3 sequence is CASSPSENQPQHF. In nucleotides, the CDR3 is TGTGCCAGCTCACCCTCTGAGAATCAGCCCCAGCATTTT.

This chain joins TRBV7-2 and TRBJ1-3, with 8 positions matching TRBD1. V trimming: 4 bases; J trimming: 4 bases; junction bases outside the gene matches: 6. Germline V gives CDR1 SGHTA, CDR2 FQGNSA. This CDR3 is built from 15 residues. DNA of the CDR3: TGTGCCAGCAGCTCCCGGACAGGGAGCGGAAACACCATATATTTT. This gives the protein CASSSRTGSGNTIYF.

This clone was counted a few times. The chain employs TRBV7-2 and TRBJ2-3; TRBD2 might be the D (6 bases). V lost 8 bases, J lost 2 bases, and 11 bases lay in between. Germline CDR1 is SGHTA and CDR2 is FQGNSA. The CDR3 is made up of 13 amino acids. The CDR3 loop is CASASESTDTQYF. CDR3 nucleotide sequence: TGTGCCAGCGCTAGCGAATCCACAGATACGCAGTATTTT. Drawing the rest from reference TRBV7-2 and TRBJ2-3, the complete variable domain is GAGVSQSPSNKVTEKGKDVELRCDPISGHTALYWYRQSLGQGLEFLIYFQGNSAPDKSGLPSDRFSAERTGGSVSTLTIQRTQQEDSAVYLCASASESTDTQYFGPGTRLTVL.

The V and J genes are TRBV19 and TRBJ1-2; D unresolved. Per germline, CDR1 LNHDA and CDR2 SQIVND (reference sequence). The germline V and J ends were trimmed by 5 bases and 2 bases, with 12 bases remaining between them. This CDR3 is built from 14 residues. The CDR3 DNA sequence: TGTGCCAGTAGTCCCCGGGAGCCAAACTATGGCTACACCTTC. Translation: CASSPREPNYGYTF.

The V and J genes are TRBV9 and TRBJ1-6, with 7 bases fitting TRBD1. Germline V lookup: CDR1 SGDLS, CDR2 YYNGEE. Trimming removed 3 bases from V and 3 bases from J; junction bases left unmatched: 15. The CDR3 is 19 amino acids. The CDR3 coding sequence is TGTGCCAGCAGCGAGCGGACAGGCTCCTCGTTAGGCTATAATTCACCCCTCCACTTT. Translation: CASSERTGSSLGYNSPLHF.

V usage is TRBV12-3 or TRBV12-4 and J usage is TRBJ1-5; D possibly corresponds to TRBD1 (5 bases). Trimming left V 5 bases short and J 4 bases short, with 6 bases between. The CDR3 totals 12 residues. The CDR3 DNA is TGTGCCAGCAGTCCAGGGAATCAGCCCCAGCATTTT. It translates to CASSPGNQPQHF.

This clone was seen only once. V gene TRBV4-3 combines with J gene TRBJ1-6; D gene uncertain. Germline-derived CDR1 and CDR2 are LGHNA and YSLEER. This CDR3 is 16 amino acids long. V lost 4 bases and J 9 bases, leaving 19 bases between the germline ends. The CDR3 region is CASSLNPQVESSPLHF. CDR3 coding DNA: TGCGCCAGCAGCCTCAATCCCCAGGTCGAGAGTTCACCCCTCCACTTT.

V and J are TRBV4-3 and TRBJ2-2, with 7 bases that match TRBD2. Unmatched junction bases numbered 6, after V lost 2 bases and J lost 3 bases. CDR1 and CDR2 from the germline V gene are LGHNA and YSLEER. The CDR3 is 16 residues long. The CDR3 nucleotides read TGCGCCAGCAGCCAACTTGTGCTAGCGGACACCGGGGAGCTGTTTTTT. The encoded protein is CASSQLVLADTGELFF.

This clone was picked up one time. V gene TRBV4-2 combines with J gene TRBJ2-1; D remains ambiguous. Germline CDR1 and CDR2: LGHNA and YNFKEQ. This CDR3 spans 15 amino acids. Deletions cut 0 bases from V and 5 bases from J, with 11 bases between. The CDR3 spells CASSQDYRQNNEQFF. The CDR3 bases are TGTGCCAGCAGCCAAGACTATCGACAAAACAATGAGCAGTTCTTC.